Here is one T cell receptor beta chain with its context. Its specificity is unknown. These data originate in a study of cytomegalovirus exposure and HLA in healthy donors. About the research overall: The Caucasian-associated ancestry cluster contained 81% of the approximately 410 genotyped donors. Study findings and constraints: Available immune exposure information was restricted to CMV serostatus only.

Germline V CDR1 and CDR2: SGHAT, FQNNGV. The CDR3 has 15 residues. Trimming cost V 5 bases and J 6 bases, with 18 bases left between them. This PCR relied on a set of 60 Vbeta primers and 13 Jbeta primers. Using immunoSEQ multiplex PCR, the repertoire was profiled, and TCRdb retains in-frame clones only, with some absent. The data contain 90,000 to 140,000 clones, 83% of them singletons. Material for sequencing was PBMCs. The sequence came from a man younger than 35 in good health and CMV-seronegative. V gene TRBV11-2 combines with J gene TRBJ2-3, with D possibly TRBD1 on 6 matching bases. The CDR3 DNA reads as TGTGCCAGCAGCGCCTGGACTTACCAGGGGGATACGCAGTATTTT. Translated, it gives CASSAWTYQGDTQYF.